These 3 T cell receptor beta chains share one sample of origin, sequenced in a study of blood T cells in healthy people across ages. Alongside a J-beta primer mix, a sample-barcoded 5' primer served in a second PCR lasting about 7 to 12 cycles. TCRdb reprocessed the 5' RACE reads with MiXCR, giving one entry per CDR3 protein. This table has 1.5 million to 2 million distinct CDR3 sequences, approximately 30% appearing once. Specimen: blood. These receptors were collected from a young woman in good health.

This clonotype occurred a few times. The rearrangement uses TRBV4-1 and TRBJ1-2; possibly TRBD1 for D (5 bases). The CDR3 consists of 18 residues. CDR1 and CDR2 from the germline V gene are MGHRA and YSYEKL. The V end was cut by 4 bases, the J end by 2 bases, with 23 bases between. CDR3 region: CASSPYSPQGHINYGYTF. For the CDR3, the DNA is TGCGCCAGCAGCCCCTATTCTCCCCAGGGCCACATCAACTATGGCTACACCTTC.

This chain connects TRBV12-3 or TRBV12-4 to TRBJ1-4; D gene ambiguous. Trimming shortened V by 2 bases and J by 13 bases, and 11 bases separated the two germline ends. The CDR3 consists of 12 residues. The CDR3 loop reads CASSLIGDGLFF. CDR3 in DNA: TGTGCCAGCAGTTTAATCGGGGATGGACTGTTTTTT.

This clonotype was seen more than once but under ten times. V and J are TRBV7-9 and TRBJ2-1; D call uncertain. CDR3 length equals 14 residues. Trimming pared 1 base from V and 5 bases from J, leaving 9 bases between. Germline V gene lookup returns CDR1 SEHNR and CDR2 FQNEAQ (reference sequence). The CDR3 DNA sequence: TGTGCCAGCAGCTTAGAGGAGTGGAACAATGAGCAGTTCTTC. As protein: CASSLEEWNNEQFF.